This entry concerns a single T cell receptor (beta chain). Its specificity is not known. The record originates from a study of CD4 T cells in relation to SARS-CoV-2 and coronaviruses. The protocol was immunoSEQ multiplex PCR, while the TCRdb copy is restricted to in-frame clones and leaves out a portion. The data show around 31,000 clones, around 72% seen once. Unexposed donor CD4+ T cells date from 2011-2018, before the COVID-19 pandemic. Isolation of CD4+ T cells took place after around eleven days in culture. The TCR sequence derives from a human donor in good health. The sequenced sample was CD4+ T cells from PBMCs, cultured in vitro.

CDR3 DNA: TGTGCCTGGAGCGACAGGGATCCCTACGAGCAGTACTTC. Translation gives CAWSDRDPYEQYF. This chain connects TRBV30 to TRBJ2-7; 7 positions match TRBD1. This CDR3 is built from 13 residues. Germline V gene data show CDR1 as GTSNPN and CDR2 as SVGIG (reference sequence). Trimming cost V 3 bases and J 2 bases; bases outside gene matches: 4.